This T cell receptor (beta chain) is drawn from a study of cytomegalovirus exposure and HLA in healthy donors. For the study at large: The study placed less than 90% of its 398 genotyped donors in the Caucasian-associated ancestry cluster.

This clone was seen only a few times. Its specificity is not known. The study, taken as a whole, reports: A link between a missense DCLRE1C variant and TCR beta V- and J-gene trimming emerged from a later analysis.

V lost 5 bases to trimming and J lost 5 bases; unmatched junction nucleotides: 7. The CDR3 extends over 16 amino acids. Per the germline V gene, CDR1 is SGHTA and CDR2 is FQGNSA. 60 Vbeta and 13 Jbeta primers were used in PCR. In the source study's methods: Per a later analysis, the number of unique TCR beta chains was around 79 million, of which some 10 million were shared. Assay: immunoSEQ multiplex PCR; the TCRdb copy retains only in-frame clones and omits some. V, J and clone size were drawn from that table, and D and trimming were deduced from the DNA. The sample consists of around 180,000 clones, about 80% of them appearing once.

The rearrangement joins TRBV7-2 to TRBJ2-3; TRBD2 matches at 13 bases. This sequence originates from a woman in her 30s in good health and CMV-seropositive. What was sequenced was PBMCs. CDR3 amino acids: CASSPGLAGAGDTQYF. CDR3 nucleotides: TGTGCCAGCAGCCCCGGACTAGCGGGAGCGGGAGATACGCAGTATTTT.